The entry that follows covers one T cell receptor (beta chain) sequence. The CDR3 consists of 15 residues. Trimming took 3 bases from V and 6 from J; bases not matched to a gene: 8. Germline V gene lookup returns CDR1 SGHKS and CDR2 YYEKEE (reference sequence). The repertoire was sequenced with immunoSEQ multiplex PCR; TCRdb's copy has only in-frame clones and lacks some. The sample records some 92,000 clones, 60% to 80% being singletons. These data come from a study of cytotoxic CD8 clonotypes in ibrutinib-treated CLL. The source material was PBMCs, sampled after 24 months of ibrutinib treatment. This clonotype was sampled from a human donor with chronic lymphocytic leukemia. The chain combines TRBV5-5 with TRBJ1-4, with 7 bases fitting TRBD1. DNA for the CDR3: TGTGCCAGCAGCTCAAACAGGGGTTTGGATGAAAAACTGTTTTTT. This encodes CASSSNRGLDEKLFF. The full variable domain, rest sourced from reference TRBV5-5 and TRBJ1-4, is DAGVTQSPTHLIKTRGQQVTLRCSPISGHKSVSWYQQVLGQGPQFIFQYYEKEERGRGNFPDRFSARQFPNYSSELNVNALLLGDSALYLCASSSNRGLDEKLFFGSGTQLSVL.